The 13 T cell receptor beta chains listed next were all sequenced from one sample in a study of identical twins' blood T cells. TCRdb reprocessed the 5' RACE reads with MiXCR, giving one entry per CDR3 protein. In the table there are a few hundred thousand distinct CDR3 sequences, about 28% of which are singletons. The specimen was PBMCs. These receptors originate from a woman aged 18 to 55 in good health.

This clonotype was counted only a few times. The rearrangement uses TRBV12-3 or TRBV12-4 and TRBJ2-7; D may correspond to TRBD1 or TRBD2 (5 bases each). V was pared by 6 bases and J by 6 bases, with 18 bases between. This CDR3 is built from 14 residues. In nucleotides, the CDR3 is TGTGCCAGCAGCCTTTCTGGAAGAGGGGTCGAGCAGTACTTC. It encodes CASSLSGRGVEQYF.

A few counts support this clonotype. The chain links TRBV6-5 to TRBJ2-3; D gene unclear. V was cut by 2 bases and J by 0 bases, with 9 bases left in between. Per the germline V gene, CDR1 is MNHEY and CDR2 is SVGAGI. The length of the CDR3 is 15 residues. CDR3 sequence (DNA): TGTGCCAGCAGTTACGACCAAACTAGCACAGATACGCAGTATTTT. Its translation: CASSYDQTSTDTQYF.

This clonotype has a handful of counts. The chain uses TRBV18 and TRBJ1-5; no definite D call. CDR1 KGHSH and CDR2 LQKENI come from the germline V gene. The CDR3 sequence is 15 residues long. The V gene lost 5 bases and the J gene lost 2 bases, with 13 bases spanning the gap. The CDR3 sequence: CASSEKPWGNQPQHF. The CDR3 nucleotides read TGTGCCAGCTCAGAGAAACCATGGGGCAATCAGCCCCAGCATTTT.

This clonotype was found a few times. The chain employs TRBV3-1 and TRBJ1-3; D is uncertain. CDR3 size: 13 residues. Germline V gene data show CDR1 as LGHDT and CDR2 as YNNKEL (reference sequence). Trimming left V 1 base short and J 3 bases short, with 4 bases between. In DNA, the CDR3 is TGTGCCAGCAGCCAAGCTAGTGGAAACACCATATATTTT. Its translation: CASSQASGNTIYF.

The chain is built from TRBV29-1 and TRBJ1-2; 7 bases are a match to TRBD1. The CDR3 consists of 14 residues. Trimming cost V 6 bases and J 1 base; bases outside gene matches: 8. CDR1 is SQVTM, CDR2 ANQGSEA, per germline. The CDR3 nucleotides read TGCAGCGTAGATACAGGGGACGATAACTATGGCTACACCTTC. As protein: CSVDTGDDNYGYTF.

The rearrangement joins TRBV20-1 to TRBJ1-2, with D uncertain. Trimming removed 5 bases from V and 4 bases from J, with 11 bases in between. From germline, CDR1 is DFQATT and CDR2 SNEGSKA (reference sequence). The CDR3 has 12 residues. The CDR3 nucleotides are TGCAGTGCTCAAGGGAACAGCTATGGCTACACCTTC. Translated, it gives CSAQGNSYGYTF.

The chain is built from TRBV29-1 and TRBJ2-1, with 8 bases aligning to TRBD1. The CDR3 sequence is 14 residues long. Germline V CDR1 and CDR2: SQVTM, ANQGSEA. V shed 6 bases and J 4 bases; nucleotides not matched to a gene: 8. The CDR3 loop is CSVAGQGGYNEQFF. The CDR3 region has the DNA TGCAGCGTAGCAGGACAGGGTGGGTACAATGAGCAGTTCTTC.

CDR3 nucleotide sequence: TGTGCCAGCAGCCGGATAGGGGACTATGGCTACACCTTC. It encodes CASSRIGDYGYTF. The chain carries TRBV3-1 and TRBJ1-2; perhaps TRBD1 as D (5 bases). The ends were cut back, 4 bases at V and 3 bases at J, with 9 bases in the middle. The V gene's germline CDR1 is LGHDT and CDR2 YNNKEL (reference sequence). This CDR3 is built from 13 residues.

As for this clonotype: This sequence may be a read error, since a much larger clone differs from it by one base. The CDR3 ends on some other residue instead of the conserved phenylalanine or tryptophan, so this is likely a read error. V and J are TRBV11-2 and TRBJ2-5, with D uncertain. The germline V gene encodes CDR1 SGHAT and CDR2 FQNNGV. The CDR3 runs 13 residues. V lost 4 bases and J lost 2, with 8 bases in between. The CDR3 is CASSSQVQETQYL. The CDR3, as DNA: TGTGCCAGCAGCTCGCAAGTTCAAGAGACCCAGTACTTA.

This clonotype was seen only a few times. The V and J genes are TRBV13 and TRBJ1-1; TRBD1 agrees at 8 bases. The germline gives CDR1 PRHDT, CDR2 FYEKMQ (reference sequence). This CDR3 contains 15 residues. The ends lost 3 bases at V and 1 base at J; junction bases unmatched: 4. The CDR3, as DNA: TGTGCCAGCAGCTTGGACAGGGTCTGGAACACTGAAGCTTTCTTT. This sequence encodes CASSLDRVWNTEAFF.

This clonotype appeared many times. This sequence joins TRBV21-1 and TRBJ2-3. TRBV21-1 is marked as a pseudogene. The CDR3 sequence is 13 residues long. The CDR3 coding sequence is TGTGCCAGCAGCAAAGGGAGCACAGATACGCAGTATTTT. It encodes CASSKGSTDTQYF.

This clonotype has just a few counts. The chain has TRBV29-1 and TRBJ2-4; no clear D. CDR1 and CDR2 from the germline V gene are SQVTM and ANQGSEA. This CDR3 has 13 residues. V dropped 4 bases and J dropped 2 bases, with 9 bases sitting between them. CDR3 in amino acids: CSVVVGTKNIQYF. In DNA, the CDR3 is TGCAGCGTTGTTGTGGGCACCAAAAACATTCAGTACTTC. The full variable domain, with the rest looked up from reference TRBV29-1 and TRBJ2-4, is SAVISQKPSRDICQRGTSLTIQCQVDSQVTMMFWYRQQPGQSLTLIATANQGSEATYESGFVIDKFPISRPNLTFSTLTVSNMSPEDSSIYLCSVVVGTKNIQYFGAGTRLSVL.

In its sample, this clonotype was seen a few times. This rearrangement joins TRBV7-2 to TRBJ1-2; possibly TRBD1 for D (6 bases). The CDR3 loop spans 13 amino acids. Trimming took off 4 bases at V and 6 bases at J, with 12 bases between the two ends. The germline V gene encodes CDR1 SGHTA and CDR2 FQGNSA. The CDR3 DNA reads TGTGCCAGCAGCTGGAGGGGGGGAGATGGCTACACCTTC. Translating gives CASSWRGGDGYTF.